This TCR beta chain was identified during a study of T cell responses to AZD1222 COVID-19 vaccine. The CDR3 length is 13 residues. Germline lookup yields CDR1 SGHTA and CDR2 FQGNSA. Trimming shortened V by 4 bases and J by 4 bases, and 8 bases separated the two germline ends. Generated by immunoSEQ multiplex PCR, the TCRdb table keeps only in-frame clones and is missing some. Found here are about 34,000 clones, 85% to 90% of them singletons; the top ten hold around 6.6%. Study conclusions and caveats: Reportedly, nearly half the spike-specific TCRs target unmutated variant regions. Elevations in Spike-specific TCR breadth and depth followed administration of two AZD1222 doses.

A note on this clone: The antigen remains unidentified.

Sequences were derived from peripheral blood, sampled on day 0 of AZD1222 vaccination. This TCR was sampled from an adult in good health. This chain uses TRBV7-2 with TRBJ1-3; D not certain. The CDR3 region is CASSSSGGNTIYF. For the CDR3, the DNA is TGTGCCAGCAGCTCTTCCGGCGGAAACACCATATATTTT.